The clone carrying this T cell receptor (beta chain) was detected once. Authors' methods: The assay estimated nucleated cells by amplifying reference gene primers. TCRdb's table, derived via immunoSEQ multiplex PCR, lists solely in-frame clones and lacks some. The V and J calls and clone size were taken over from that table, and D and trimming were inferred from the DNA. The data hold around 310,000 clones, with around 90% observed a single time. Those enrolled in Seattle joined during active infection and were followed longitudinally afterward. This entry comes from a study of blood T cell repertoires in COVID-19. About the study: The samples span acute and convalescent COVID-19 from the United States, Italy and Spain. Nucleic acid was either cDNA or gDNA, and it came from T cells, B-cell-depleted T cells, or PBMCs.

The sequence came from a woman aged 40 to 50 with COVID-19, enrolled during active disease. The specimen was peripheral blood.

The CDR3 DNA reads TGTGCCAGCAGTTACTCGGGCAGGGGGGATTACTACGAGCAGTACTTC. Its protein is CASSYSGRGDYYEQYF. The chain joins TRBV6-5 to TRBJ2-7; tentatively, D is TRBD1 (7 bases). Germline V gene sequence: CDR1 MNHEY, CDR2 SVGAGI. The CDR3 is 16 residues long. With 0 bases removed from V and 3 bases from J, the gap between germline ends came to 15 bases.